This T cell receptor (beta chain) came from a study of cytomegalovirus exposure and HLA in healthy donors. Whole-study findings and limits: Three CMV-associated chains were confirmed in vitro to be specific for CMV antigens. Rarity held for most TCR sequences, but there were some public TCRs that occurred in many donors.

Germline V gene data show CDR1 as MNHNY and CDR2 as SVGAGI (reference sequence). This CDR3 is built from 14 residues. V was pared by 4 bases and J by 8 bases, with 8 bases of the junction left unmatched. About this clone: Its antigen remains unknown.

Repertoires were generated with immunoSEQ multiplex PCR, while TCRdb's copy carries only in-frame clones and drops some. The sample lists approximately 120,000 clones, 75% to 90% occurring once. Separate from the roughly 700-subject first cohort was the 120-subject validation cohort, to which the donors belonged. The clonotype comes from a woman between 18 and 29 years old in good health and CMV-seronegative. This rearrangement joins TRBV6-6 to TRBJ2-1; 7 positions agree with TRBD1. The specimen was PBMCs. Written as DNA, the CDR3 is TGTGCCAGCAGTTCCCCCAGACAGGGTTATGAGCAGTTCTTC. Its translation: CASSSPRQGYEQFF.